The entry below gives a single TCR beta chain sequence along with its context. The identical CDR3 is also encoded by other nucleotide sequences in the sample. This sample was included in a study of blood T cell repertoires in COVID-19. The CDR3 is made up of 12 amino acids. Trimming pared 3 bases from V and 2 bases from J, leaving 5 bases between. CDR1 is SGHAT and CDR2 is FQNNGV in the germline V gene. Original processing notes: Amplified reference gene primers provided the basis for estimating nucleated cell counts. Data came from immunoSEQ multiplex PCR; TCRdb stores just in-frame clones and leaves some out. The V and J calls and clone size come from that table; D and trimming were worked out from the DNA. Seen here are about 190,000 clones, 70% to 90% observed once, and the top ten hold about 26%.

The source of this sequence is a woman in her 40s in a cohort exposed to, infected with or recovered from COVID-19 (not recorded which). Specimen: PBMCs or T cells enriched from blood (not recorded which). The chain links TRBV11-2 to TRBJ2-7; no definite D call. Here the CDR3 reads CASSFSPYEQYF. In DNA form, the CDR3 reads TGTGCCAGCAGCTTCTCCCCCTACGAGCAGTACTTC.